The clone carrying this TCR beta chain was detected many times. The record originates from a study of tumor-infiltrating lymphocytes in oesophageal squamous cell carcinoma. One entry per CDR3 protein results from TCRdb running MiXCR on the PCR reads. Of some 11,000 distinct CDR3 sequences in the sample, 55% are singletons; the top ten hold less than 55%. V lost 5 bases and J lost 7; bases outside the gene matches: 13. The CDR3 spans 16 residues. The TCR comes from a female donor with esophageal squamous cell carcinoma. Sequenced material: esophageal tumor tissue. V and J are TRBV5-3 and TRBJ2-2; 8 bases map to TRBD1. TRBV5-3 belongs to the ORF category, with a function that is uncertain. The CDR3 DNA is TGTGCCAGAAGTTTGAAACGGACAGGGAGTGGCGGGGAGCTGTTTTTT. Amino acid sequence: CARSLKRTGSGGELFF.